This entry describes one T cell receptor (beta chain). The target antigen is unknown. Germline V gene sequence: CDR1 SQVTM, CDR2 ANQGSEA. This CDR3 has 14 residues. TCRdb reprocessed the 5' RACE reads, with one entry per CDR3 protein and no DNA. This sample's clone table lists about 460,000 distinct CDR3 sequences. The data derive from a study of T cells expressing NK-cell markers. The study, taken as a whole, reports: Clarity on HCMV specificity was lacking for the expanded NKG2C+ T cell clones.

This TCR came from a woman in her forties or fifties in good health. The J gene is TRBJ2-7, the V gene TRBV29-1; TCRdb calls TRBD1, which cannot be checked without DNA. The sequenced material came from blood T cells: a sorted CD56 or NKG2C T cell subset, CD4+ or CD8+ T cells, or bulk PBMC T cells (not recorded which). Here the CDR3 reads CSVEDGQGADEQYF.